The 23 T cell receptor beta chains presented below share a single source sample, sequenced in a study of early T cells in non-severe SARS-CoV-2 infection. One entry per CDR3 protein, called by TCRdb with MiXCR from the 5' RACE reads. The sample includes around 47,000 distinct CDR3 sequences, around 10% of them seen just once. The sequenced sample was whole blood. These receptors came from an adult who was a healthcare worker with PCR-confirmed SARS-CoV-2 infection or an uninfected control (not recorded which).

There are a few counts of this clonotype. The chain recombines TRBV27 with TRBJ1-2; possible D gene TRBD1, 5 bases. Germline lookup yields CDR1 MNHEY and CDR2 SMNVEV (reference sequence). This CDR3 is 13 amino acids long. The V end was cut by 3 bases, the J end by 5 bases, with 10 bases between. CDR3 in DNA: TGTGCCAGCAGTTTTTTCGAGGGGTATGGCTACACCTTC. This encodes CASSFFEGYGYTF.

Details on this clonotype: A much more abundant neighbour one base away suggests this may be a read error. The genes are TRBV29-1 and TRBJ2-2, with D tentatively TRBD1 or TRBD2 (5 bases each). The CDR3 covers 16 residues. Germline V gene lookup returns CDR1 SQVTM and CDR2 ANQGSEA. CDR3 sequence reads: CSPIRRDRANTGELLF. In nucleotides, the CDR3 is TGCAGTCCGATCAGACGTGACAGAGCGAACACCGGGGAGCTGCTTTTT.

This clonotype was found many times. V and J are TRBV10-3 and TRBJ2-7; D is perhaps TRBD1 (6 bases). Trimming removed 2 bases at V and 3 bases at J, with 8 bases between. Germline V gives CDR1 ENHRY, CDR2 SYGVKD. The CDR3 is 13 residues long. This CDR3 is CAISEEQGYEQYF. The CDR3 DNA reads as TGTGCCATCAGTGAGGAACAGGGCTACGAGCAGTACTTC.

The sample holds many counts of this clonotype. J is TRBJ2-1 and V is TRBV28, with 7 bases fitting TRBD1. There are 14 residues in the CDR3. After removal of 5 bases from V and 4 bases from J, the junction contained 5 bases not matched to a gene. Germline V CDR1 and CDR2: MDHEN, SYDVKM. The CDR3 bases are TGTGCCAGCAGTACAGGGGTATTGTACAATGAGCAGTTCTTC. Residues: CASSTGVLYNEQFF. Together with reference TRBV28 and TRBJ2-1, the CDR3 gives the full variable domain: DVKVTQSSRYLVKRTGEKVFLECVQDMDHENMFWYRQDPGLGLRLIYFSYDVKMKEKGDIPEGYSVSREKKERFSLILESASTNQTSMYLCASSTGVLYNEQFFGPGTRLTVL.

This sequence joins TRBV19 and TRBJ2-7; TRBD2 agrees at 11 bases. The CDR3 has 16 residues. With V trimmed by 4 bases and J by 0 bases, 5 bases remained unmatched. The V gene's germline CDR1 is LNHDA and CDR2 SQIVND (reference sequence). The CDR3 loop reads CASSKRLAGSSYEQYF. CDR3 nucleotide sequence: TGTGCCAGTAGTAAAAGACTAGCGGGAAGCTCCTACGAGCAGTACTTC.

The V and J genes are TRBV28 and TRBJ2-6; D is possibly TRBD1 or TRBD2 (6 bases each). Per the germline V gene, CDR1 is MDHEN and CDR2 is SYDVKM. This CDR3 comprises 17 residues. V lost 7 bases to trimming and J lost 0 bases, with 16 bases between them. The CDR3 reads CASTRGGTFSGANVLTF. The CDR3 DNA reads as TGTGCCAGCACCCGAGGCGGGACATTCTCTGGGGCCAACGTCCTGACTTTC.

By frequency in the sample, this clonotype is medium-sized (0.01 to 0.1%). V is TRBV2 and J is TRBJ2-7, with D tentatively TRBD1 (6 bases). V was pared by 5 bases and J by 3 bases, with 20 bases between. The germline CDR1 and CDR2 sequences are SNHLY and FYNNEI. This CDR3 has 16 residues. The DNA for the CDR3 is TGTGCCAGCAGTACCACGGGACACTACTACCGCTACGAGCAGTACTTC. It is translated as CASSTTGHYYRYEQYF.

This clonotype was seen a handful of times. This chain links TRBV5-1 with TRBJ2-5; 8 bases map to TRBD2. Per the germline V gene, CDR1 is SGHRS and CDR2 is YFSETQ. The CDR3 extends over 15 amino acids. Trimming cost V 5 bases and J 2 bases; bases outside gene matches: 8. CDR3 nucleotides: TGCGCCAGCAGTGGAAGCGGGAGTCTTCAAGAGACCCAGTACTTC. As protein: CASSGSGSLQETQYF.

This clonotype was seen at least ten times. V usage is TRBV9 and J usage is TRBJ2-5; 7 positions match TRBD2. Germline CDR1 SGDLS, CDR2 YYNGEE. The CDR3 is 16 residues long. J lost 1 base, V lost 0 bases, and 6 bases had no gene match. The CDR3 protein is CASSVAAGAFQETQYF. The CDR3 DNA reads TGTGCCAGCAGCGTAGCCGCGGGAGCCTTCCAAGAGACCCAGTACTTC.

The chain has TRBV4-1 and TRBJ2-4, with D perhaps matching TRBD2 (5 bases). This CDR3 region has 19 residues. The V end lost 4 bases, the J end lost 2 bases, and 24 bases lay between the germline ends. Per germline, CDR1 MGHRA and CDR2 YSYEKL. The CDR3 DNA reads as TGCGCCAGCAGCCCCTCTCTCGTAAGATCGTCGGGGACCAAAAACATTCAGTACTTC. Amino acid sequence: CASSPSLVRSSGTKNIQYF.

At least ten counts were recorded for this clonotype. The chain uses TRBV11-2 and TRBJ1-3; no firm D call. CDR1 SGHAT and CDR2 FQNNGV come from the germline V gene. Trimming shortened V by 5 bases and J by 0 bases, and 20 bases separated the two germline ends. The CDR3 runs to 18 residues. The CDR3 DNA reads TGTGCCAGCAGCCCAGCAGCCCTAACTACCCTCTCTGGAAACACCATATATTTT. It codes for CASSPAALTTLSGNTIYF.

This clonotype was counted a few times. The chain has TRBV28 and TRBJ1-1; D is unresolved. This CDR3 is built from 12 residues. Trimming pared 6 bases from V and 2 bases from J, leaving 7 bases between. Germline V gene sequence: CDR1 MDHEN, CDR2 SYDVKM. CDR3 sequence: CASRSTNTEAFF. As DNA, the CDR3 is TGTGCCAGCAGAAGCACTAACACTGAAGCTTTCTTT. Full variable domain (outside the CDR3, taken from reference TRBV28 and TRBJ1-1): DVKVTQSSRYLVKRTGEKVFLECVQDMDHENMFWYRQDPGLGLRLIYFSYDVKMKEKGDIPEGYSVSREKKERFSLILESASTNQTSMYLCASRSTNTEAFFGQGTRLTVV.

This clonotype was counted ten times or more. The chain has TRBV20-1 and TRBJ2-5; 9 bases fit TRBD2. Germline V lookup: CDR1 DFQATT, CDR2 SNEGSKA (reference sequence). CDR3 length equals 15 residues. Trimming took 5 bases from V and 0 from J; bases not matched to a gene: 7. CDR3 in amino acids: CSAPPLAGYQETQYF. In nucleotides, the CDR3 is TGCAGTGCTCCCCCCCTAGCGGGGTACCAAGAGACCCAGTACTTC.

The chain is built from TRBV9 and TRBJ2-6; possibly TRBD1 for D (5 bases). V lost 4 bases and J lost 0, with 14 bases in between. Germline V gives CDR1 SGDLS, CDR2 YYNGEE. The CDR3 runs 17 residues. The DNA for the CDR3 is TGTGCCAGCAGCCCTCACCCAGGGAACTCTGGGGCCAACGTCCTGACTTTC. It codes for CASSPHPGNSGANVLTF.

The sample holds many counts of this clonotype. The chain is built from TRBV20-1 and TRBJ2-7; 9 nucleotides line up with TRBD1. Germline CDR1 DFQATT, CDR2 SNEGSKA (reference sequence). Trimming removed 5 bases from V and 2 bases from J; junction bases left unmatched: 7. The CDR3 extends over 14 amino acids. CDR3 nucleotides: TGCAGTGCTTTCACAGGGGGCTTCCCCTACGAGCAGTACTTC. Protein product: CSAFTGGFPYEQYF.

This clonotype was seen at least ten times. V usage is TRBV19 and J usage is TRBJ1-2, with unresolved D. Deletions cut 8 bases from V and 3 bases from J, with 16 bases between. CDR3 length: 14 residues. Germline values: CDR1 LNHDA, CDR2 SQIVND (reference sequence). The CDR3 nucleotides are TGTGCCAGTTCGTCAGCTGATCCACACTATGGCTACACCTTC. Its translation is CASSSADPHYGYTF.

J is TRBJ2-5 and V is TRBV7-2, with D maybe TRBD2 (6 bases). V dropped 4 bases and J dropped 4 bases, with 10 bases sitting between them. The CDR3 length is 13 residues. Per the germline V gene, CDR1 is SGHTA and CDR2 is FQGNSA. Here the CDR3 reads CASSSLARETQYF. The CDR3 DNA follows: TGTGCCAGCAGCTCCCTAGCGAGAGAGACCCAGTACTTC.

The chain joins TRBV6-2 or TRBV6-3 to TRBJ2-7, with 9 bases aligning to TRBD1. From germline, CDR1 is MNHEY and CDR2 SVGEGT. The junction had 7 bases not matched to a gene; V was cut back by 5 bases and J by 2 bases. This CDR3 contains 15 residues. This chain's CDR3 is CASSKGGQGTYEQYF. As DNA, the CDR3 is TGTGCCAGCAGTAAGGGGGGACAGGGTACCTACGAGCAGTACTTC.

This clonotype was recorded at least ten times. This sequence joins TRBV18 and TRBJ1-4; D not resolved. The CDR3 extends over 13 amino acids. Trimming took off 1 base at V and 8 bases at J, with 8 bases between the two ends. The germline V gene has CDR1 KGHSH and CDR2 LQKENI. In DNA, the CDR3 is TGTGCCAGCTCACCACGGGAAGGCGAAAAACTGTTTTTT. Its protein is CASSPREGEKLFF.

This clonotype was found once. With a much larger clone just one base away, this may be a read error. No conserved phenylalanine or tryptophan is present at the end of the CDR3, so a read error is the likely explanation. The V call is TRBV29-1, the J call TRBJ1-4, with TRBD1 matching over 7 bases. The junction had 6 bases not matched to a gene; V was cut back by 4 bases and J by 7 bases. The CDR3 loop spans 13 amino acids. CDR1 and CDR2 (germline): SQVTM, ANQGSEA. The CDR3 DNA follows: TGCAGCGTTGGCAGGGGGTCTGGTGAAAAACTGTTTATT. This encodes CSVGRGSGEKLFI.

This clonotype appeared many times. The chain joins TRBV18 to TRBJ2-1; TRBD2 matches 10 bases. The CDR3 sequence is 17 residues long. Germline V gene sequence: CDR1 KGHSH, CDR2 LQKENI. V was pared by 0 bases and J by 0 bases, with 2 bases of the junction left unmatched. CDR3 in DNA: TGTGCCAGCTCACCACCGTTAGCGGGAGGCTCCTACAATGAGCAGTTCTTC. The encoded protein is CASSPPLAGGSYNEQFF.

This clonotype was seen at least ten times. J is TRBJ2-7 and V is TRBV7-2; 11 bases fit TRBD1. Looked up from germline, CDR1 is SGHTA and CDR2 is FQGNSA. The CDR3 runs to 15 residues. Trimming removed 5 bases from V and 7 bases from J; junction bases left unmatched: 10. CDR3 nucleotides: TGTGCCAGCAGCGTCGCCGGGACAGGGGGTCGGGAGCAGTACTTC. Translation: CASSVAGTGGREQYF. Variable domain in full (rest from reference TRBV7-2 and TRBJ2-7): GAGVSQSPSNKVTEKGKDVELRCDPISGHTALYWYRQSLGQGLEFLIYFQGNSAPDKSGLPSDRFSAERTGGSVSTLTIQRTQQEDSAVYLCASSVAGTGGREQYFGPGTRLTVT.

This clonotype was observed many times. The CDR3 bases are TGTGCCTGGACGGGTCGGGGGAAGAACACTGAAGCTTTCTTT. Protein product: CAWTGRGKNTEAFF. The chain carries TRBV30 and TRBJ1-1; possible D gene TRBD1, 5 bases. The CDR3 has 14 residues. Germline-derived CDR1 and CDR2 are GTSNPN and SVGIG (reference sequence). Trimming stripped 4 bases from V and 1 base from J, with 13 bases between.